This paragraph reports one T cell receptor beta chain. The CDR3 sequence is 14 residues long. Between the trimmed V and J ends, which lost 2 bases and 1 base, there was a span of 9 bases. The germline gives CDR1 MGHDK, CDR2 SYGVNS. The sample is drawn from a study of blood T cell repertoires in COVID-19. TCRdb's copy holds only in-frame clones and misses some; the assay was immunoSEQ multiplex PCR. The sample records approximately 50,000 clones, about 81% being singletons. Sequencing was done on a sample of peripheral blood. The source is a man aged 60 to 75 with COVID-19, enrolled during active disease. The V and J genes are TRBV25-1 and TRBJ2-7; unclear D gene. CDR3 loop: CASSEGGSSYEQYF. For the CDR3, the DNA is TGTGCCAGCAGTGAAGGCGGCTCTTCCTACGAGCAGTACTTC.